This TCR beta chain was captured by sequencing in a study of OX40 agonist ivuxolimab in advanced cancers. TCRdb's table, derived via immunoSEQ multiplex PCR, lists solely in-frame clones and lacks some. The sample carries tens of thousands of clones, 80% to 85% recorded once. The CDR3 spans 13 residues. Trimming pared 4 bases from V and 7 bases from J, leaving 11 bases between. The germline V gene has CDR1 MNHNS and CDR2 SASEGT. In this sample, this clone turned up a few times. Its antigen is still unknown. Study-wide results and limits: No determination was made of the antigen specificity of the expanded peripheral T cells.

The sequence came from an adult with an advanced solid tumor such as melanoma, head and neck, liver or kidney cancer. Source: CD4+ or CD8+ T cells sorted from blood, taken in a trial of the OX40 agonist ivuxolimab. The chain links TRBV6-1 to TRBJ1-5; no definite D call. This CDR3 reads CASSARERQPQHF. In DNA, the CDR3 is TGTGCCAGCAGTGCAAGGGAACGACAGCCCCAGCATTTT.